The rows below give T cell receptor beta chains drawn from one sample of a study of cytomegalovirus exposure and HLA in healthy donors. Sequencing was performed with immunoSEQ multiplex PCR; in TCRdb, only in-frame clones are kept and a portion is missing. Here the sample table reports 80,000 or so clones. Sequenced material: PBMCs. Receptor source: a middle-aged man in good health and CMV-seropositive. Both conserved end residues are part of each CDR3. A D gene is named only where the DNA matches it firmly.

D,V,J,DNA,CDR3
TRBD1,TRBV5-1,TRBJ1-2,TGCGCCAGCAGCCTGGGACAGCAAGACTATGGCTACACCTTC,CASSLGQQDYGYTF
-,TRBV6-6,TRBJ2-2,TGTGCCAGCCTCCAAACAGCGAACACCGGGGAGCTGTTTTTT,CASLQTANTGELFF
-,TRBV30,TRBJ1-1,TGTGCCTGGAAGGTGGGCTTCACTGAAGCTTTCTTT,CAWKVGFTEAFF
TRBD2,TRBV5-1,TRBJ2-1,TGCGCCAGCAGCTTGGGGATAGCGGGGGGCTCCTACAATGAGCAGTTCTTC,CASSLGIAGGSYNEQFF
-,TRBV18,TRBJ2-1,TGTGCCAGCTCACCACGGGCAGGGATTGTTGAGCAGTTCTTC,CASSPRAGIVEQFF
TRBD1,TRBV11-1,TRBJ2-7,TGTGCCAGCGGGACCTCTGGACAGGGGGCGAGGGAGCAGTACTTC,CASGTSGQGAREQYF
-,TRBV30,TRBJ1-1,TGTGCCTGGAGTTGGGGAGACATGAACACTGAAGCTTTCTTT,CAWSWGDMNTEAFF
TRBD2,TRBV29-1,TRBJ2-1,TGCAGCGTTGAAGGTACGGGACTAGCGGGAGTCATCAGTGAGCAGTTCTTC,CSVEGTGLAGVISEQFF
-,TRBV25-1,TRBJ1-1,TGTGCCAGCACGCCGGGGAACACTGAAGCTTTCTTT,CASTPGNTEAFF
-,TRBV12-5,TRBJ1-4,TGTGCTAGTGACTCTCCCCGGGGATTAAGGGAAAAACTGTTTTTT,CASDSPRGLREKLFF
-,TRBV5-6,TRBJ2-7,TGTGCCAGCAGCTTGCGGGAGTCGGGCAGCAACGAGCAGTACTTC,CASSLRESGSNEQYF
TRBD1,TRBV6-1,TRBJ1-2,TGTGCCAGCAGTGAAGGGGCAGGGGGCGTGGGTGGCTACACCTTC,CASSEGAGGVGGYTF
-,TRBV9,TRBJ1-5,TGTGCCAGCAGCTCCGGGAGGGGTGATCAGCCCCAGCATTTT,CASSSGRGDQPQHF
-,TRBV10-2,TRBJ2-7,TGCGCCAGCAGTGATTGGGCAGAGTCGCCCTACGAGCAGTACTTC,CASSDWAESPYEQYF
-,TRBV10-3,TRBJ1-2,TGTGCCACCTTGGGGGCGGAGGCGGACCCTGGCTACACCTTC,CATLGAEADPGYTF